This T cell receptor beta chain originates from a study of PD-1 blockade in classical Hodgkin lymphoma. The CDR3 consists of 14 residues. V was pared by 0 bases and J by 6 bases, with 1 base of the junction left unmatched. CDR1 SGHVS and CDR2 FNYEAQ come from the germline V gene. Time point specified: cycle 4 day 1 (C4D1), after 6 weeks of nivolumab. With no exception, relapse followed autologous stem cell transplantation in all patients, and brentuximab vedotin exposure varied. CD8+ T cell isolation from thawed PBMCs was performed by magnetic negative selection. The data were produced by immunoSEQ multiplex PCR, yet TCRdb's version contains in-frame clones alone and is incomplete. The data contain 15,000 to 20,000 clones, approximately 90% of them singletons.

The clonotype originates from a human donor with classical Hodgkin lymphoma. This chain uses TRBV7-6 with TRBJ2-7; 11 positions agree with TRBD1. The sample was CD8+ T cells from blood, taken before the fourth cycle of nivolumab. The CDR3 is CASSLAGTGGEQYF. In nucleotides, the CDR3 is TGTGCCAGCAGCTTAGCTGGGACAGGGGGCGAGCAGTACTTC.